This passage covers 3 T cell receptor beta chains from one sample sequenced in a study of HIV-infected children after antiretroviral therapy interruption. RNA-based 3' RACE libraries used unique molecular identifiers. TCRdb recomputed calls from the 3' RACE reads with MiXCR, one row per CDR3 protein. The table lists more than 75,000 distinct CDR3 sequences, about 6.3% of them singletons. Stated treatment: PENTA 11 planned treatment interruption arm or continuous ART arm. The input for sequencing was CD45RA+ CD4+ T cells from PBMCs, pooled from several time points, taken from a donor given antiretroviral therapy, either interrupted or continuous. Subset noted: naive CD4+ CD45RA+ CD45RO- T cells. All receptors derive from a pool of human donors with HIV.

Only a few counts were recorded for this clonotype. One junction end does not reproduce the germline sequence, and a read error may be involved. The chain has TRBV5-6 and TRBJ1-2; TRBD1 agrees at 11 bases. Germline CDR1 is SGHDT and CDR2 is YYEEEE. CDR3 length: 13 amino acids. CDR3 DNA: TGTGCCAACAGCCCGGACAGGGGGCGCGGCTACACCTTC. Its protein product is CANSPDRGRGYTF.

The genes are TRBV20-1 and TRBJ2-5, with D possibly matching TRBD2 (6 bases). Germline CDR1 reads DFQATT; CDR2 reads SNEGSKA (reference sequence). Trimming pared 0 bases from V and 7 bases from J, leaving 12 bases between. The CDR3 is 13 residues long. This CDR3 reads CSAREIVGGTQYF. The CDR3 nucleotides read TGCAGTGCTAGAGAGATCGTGGGAGGGACCCAGTACTTC.

The chain combines TRBV20-1 with TRBJ1-1; TRBD1 agrees at 10 bases. This CDR3 has 14 residues. Germline V gives CDR1 DFQATT, CDR2 SNEGSKA (reference sequence). Losses at the gene ends were 6 bases for V and 4 bases for J; bases not matched to a gene: 8. The CDR3 sequence: CSAESGTGVTEAFF. CDR3 in DNA: TGCAGTGCCGAATCCGGGACAGGGGTCACTGAAGCTTTCTTT.